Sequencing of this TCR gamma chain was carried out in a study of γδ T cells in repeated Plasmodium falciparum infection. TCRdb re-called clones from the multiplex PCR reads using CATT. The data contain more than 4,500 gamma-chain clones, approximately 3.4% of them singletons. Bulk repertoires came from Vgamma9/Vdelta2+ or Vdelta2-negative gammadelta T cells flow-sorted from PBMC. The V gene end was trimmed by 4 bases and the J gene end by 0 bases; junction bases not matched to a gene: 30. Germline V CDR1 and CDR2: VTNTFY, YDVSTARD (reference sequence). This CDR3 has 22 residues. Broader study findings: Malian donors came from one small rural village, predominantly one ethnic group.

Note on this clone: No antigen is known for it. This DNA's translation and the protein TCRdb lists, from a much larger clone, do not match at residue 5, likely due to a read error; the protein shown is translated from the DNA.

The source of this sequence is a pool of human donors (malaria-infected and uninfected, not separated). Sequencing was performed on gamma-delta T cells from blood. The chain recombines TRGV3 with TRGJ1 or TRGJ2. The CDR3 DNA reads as TGTGCCACCTGGGAAAGGCGTTTAGTAAGGACGCCCACCATATCGAATTATTATAAGAAACTCTTT. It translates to CATWERRLVRTPTISNYYKKLF.